The 32 T cell receptor beta chains below come from one sample, sequenced in a study of T cell responses to AZD1222 COVID-19 vaccine. The assay was immunoSEQ multiplex PCR, and TCRdb's table has in-frame clones only and misses some. The data show some 110,000 clones, roughly 90% seen once. Sequences were derived from peripheral blood, sampled on day 0 of AZD1222 vaccination. These receptors originate from an adult in good health.

Only one count was recorded for this clone. The chain recombines TRBV2 with TRBJ1-5; possibly TRBD1 for D (5 bases). The CDR3 contains 14 residues. V was cut by 2 bases and J by 4 bases, with 9 bases left in between. CDR1 SNHLY and CDR2 FYNNEI come from the germline V gene. The CDR3 bases are TGTGCCAGCAGTGAAACGGGGCGGAATCAGCCCCAGCATTTT. Its protein product is CASSETGRNQPQHF.

Only one count was recorded for this clone. The chain links TRBV3-1 (or the pseudogene TRBV3-2) to TRBJ1-1; D gene unclear. Between the trimmed V and J ends, which lost 6 bases and 3 bases, there was a span of 8 bases. The CDR3 spans 12 residues. Germline assignment: CDR1 LGHDT and CDR2 YNNKEL (reference sequence). CDR3 DNA sequence: TGTGCCAGCAGGCGACGGGACACTGAAGCTTTCTTT. As protein: CASRRRDTEAFF.

V is TRBV28 and J is TRBJ2-7; TRBD2 is a possible D gene (7 bases). The V end was cut by 6 bases, the J end by 7 bases, with 13 bases between. The germline V gene has CDR1 MDHEN and CDR2 SYDVKM. CDR3 length: 12 residues. CDR3 loop: CASRGGVGEQYF. The CDR3 DNA reads TGTGCCAGCAGAGGGGGGGTTGGAGAGCAGTACTTC.

The gene calls are TRBV11-2 and TRBJ2-7; 7 bases are a match to TRBD2. The CDR3 totals 14 residues. CDR1 is SGHAT and CDR2 is FQNNGV in the germline V gene. V gave up 4 bases and J gave up 3 bases; unmatched junction bases: 6. The CDR3 sequence: CASSSLTSYYEQYF. The DNA of the CDR3 is TGTGCCAGCAGCTCTCTGACTAGCTACTACGAGCAGTACTTC.

This clone occurred once. This chain connects TRBV5-1 to TRBJ2-5; TRBD1 is a possible D gene (6 bases). The CDR3 sequence is 14 residues long. Trimming took off 0 bases at V and 5 bases at J, with 11 bases between the two ends. The germline CDR1 and CDR2 sequences are SGHRS and YFSETQ. Here the CDR3 DNA reads TGCGCCAGCAGCTTGGATCCAGGGGCTGAGACCCAGTACTTC. As protein: CASSLDPGAETQYF.

The chain links TRBV5-1 to TRBJ2-1; 8 nucleotides match TRBD1. Germline assignment: CDR1 SGHRS and CDR2 YFSETQ. V lost 4 bases and J lost 2; bases outside the gene matches: 5. The CDR3 has 15 residues. DNA for the CDR3: TGCGCCAGCAGCCAATCGGGACAGGCCTACAATGAGCAGTTCTTC. Protein: CASSQSGQAYNEQFF.

The genes are TRBV6-1 and TRBJ1-2; D gene uncertain. The CDR3 spans 15 residues. From germline, CDR1 is MNHNS and CDR2 SASEGT. The V end was cut by 1 base, the J end by 5 bases, with 14 bases between. CDR3 amino acids: CASSEGNLRLYGYTF. CDR3 coding DNA: TGTGCCAGCAGTGAAGGGAACTTGAGGCTGTATGGCTACACCTTC.

The V and J genes are TRBV18 and TRBJ1-5, with D maybe TRBD1 (5 bases). This CDR3 spans 12 amino acids. V was shortened by 9 bases and J by 9 bases, with 15 bases between the two germline ends. The germline V gene has CDR1 KGHSH and CDR2 LQKENI. DNA for the CDR3: TGTGCCAGTCAAATTCAGGGAGGGCCCCAGCATTTT. Translation gives CASQIQGGPQHF.

The rearrangement uses TRBV2 and TRBJ1-6, with D possibly TRBD1 on 5 matching bases. Per the germline V gene, CDR1 is SNHLY and CDR2 is FYNNEI. With 1 base removed from V and 5 bases from J, the gap between germline ends came to 9 bases. The CDR3 spans 15 residues. DNA for the CDR3: TGTGCCAGCAGTGAAGGGGGGTATAATAATTCACCCCTCCACTTT. This codes for CASSEGGYNNSPLHF.

V is TRBV7-3 and J is TRBJ1-6; no clear D. Per germline, CDR1 SGHTA and CDR2 FQGTGA. This CDR3 is built from 17 residues. V shed 5 bases and J shed 0 bases, with 14 bases lying between them. The CDR3 is CASSLMAPSSYNSPLHF. Here the CDR3 DNA reads TGTGCCAGCAGCCTTATGGCACCCAGCTCCTATAATTCACCCCTCCACTTT.

This chain links TRBV7-2 with TRBJ1-1; weak D call: TRBD1 (6 bases). The CDR3 runs 15 residues. Germline-derived CDR1 and CDR2 are SGHTA and FQGNSA. Trimming pared 3 bases from V and 4 bases from J, leaving 15 bases between. The CDR3 DNA reads TGTGCCAGCAGCTTCGCCAGGGGAGGAAGCACTGAAGCTTTCTTT. Translating it yields CASSFARGGSTEAFF.

J is TRBJ2-1 and V is TRBV19, with TRBD2 matching 7 bases. The CDR3 runs to 16 residues. Germline-derived CDR1 and CDR2 are LNHDA and SQIVND (reference sequence). The V segment lost 6 bases and the J segment 8 bases; nucleotides outside the gene matches: 16. The CDR3: CASSRTSYPRQDEQFF. CDR3 DNA sequence: TGTGCCAGTAGCAGGACTAGTTATCCGCGTCAGGATGAGCAGTTCTTC.

J is TRBJ2-2 and V is TRBV7-3; no clear D. Trimming shortened V by 1 base and J by 2 bases, and 5 bases separated the two germline ends. CDR1 is SGHTA and CDR2 is FQGTGA in the germline V gene. The CDR3 sequence is 14 residues long. For the CDR3, the DNA is TGTGCCAGCAGCTTAAACCGAAACACCGGGGAGCTGTTTTTT. Translation gives CASSLNRNTGELFF.

This chain links TRBV10-2 with TRBJ2-7; TRBD1 matches at 8 bases. There are 16 residues in the CDR3. The germline V gene has CDR1 WSHSY and CDR2 SAAADI. V dropped 7 bases and J dropped 1; count of bases not matched to a gene: 12. The CDR3 sequence: CASIAAPGQDSYEQYF. The CDR3 nucleotides are TGCGCCAGCATCGCCGCGCCGGGACAGGATTCCTACGAGCAGTACTTC.

The rearrangement uses TRBV2 and TRBJ1-4, with 8 bases lining up with TRBD1. This CDR3 is built from 13 residues. The J segment lost 5 bases and the V segment lost 9 bases, leaving 5 bases of the junction unmatched. Germline loops: CDR1 SNHLY, CDR2 FYNNEI. As DNA, the CDR3 is TGTGCCAGGGGAACAGGGGGGAATGAAAAACTGTTTTTT. It is translated as CARGTGGNEKLFF. Based on the CDR3 plus reference TRBV2 and TRBJ1-4, the full variable domain is EPEVTQTPSHQVTQMGQEVILRCVPISNHLYFYWYRQILGQKVEFLVSFYNNEISEKSEIFDDQFSVERPDGSNFTLKIRSTKLEDSAMYFCARGTGGNEKLFFGSGTQLSVL.

The chain links TRBV28 to TRBJ2-7; no reliable D call. The V and J ends lost 8 bases and 1 base respectively, with 6 bases between them. The CDR3 contains 11 residues. CDR1 and CDR2 from the germline V gene are MDHEN and SYDVKM. The CDR3 bases are TGTGCCAGCGTCCGGTCCTACGAGCAGTACTTC. Amino acid sequence: CASVRSYEQYF.

The gene calls are TRBV9 and TRBJ2-4; TRBD1 matches 8 bases. There are 17 residues in the CDR3. The germline gives CDR1 SGDLS, CDR2 YYNGEE. Germline trimming cut 3 bases from V and 11 bases from J; bases unmatched to any gene: 19. CDR3 sequence: CASSGDNLGQGSQVQYF. CDR3 DNA sequence: TGTGCCAGCAGCGGAGACAATCTTGGACAGGGCTCGCAGGTTCAGTACTTC.

This clone was seen a single time. V gene TRBV6-1 combines with J gene TRBJ2-7; D possibly corresponds to TRBD2 (6 bases). In germline, CDR1 is MNHNS, CDR2 SASEGT. This CDR3 region has 15 residues. V lost 3 bases and J 7 bases, leaving 19 bases between the germline ends. The DNA for the CDR3 is TGTGCCAGCAGTGAGACCATGGGGACTCCTGGGGAGCAGTACTTC. Residues: CASSETMGTPGEQYF.

The sample holds a few counts of this clone. The chain carries TRBV6-5 and TRBJ1-3; no firm D call. The V gene lost 8 bases and the J gene lost 0 bases, with 11 bases spanning the gap. The germline V gene encodes CDR1 MNHEY and CDR2 SVGAGI. This CDR3 region has 14 residues. The chain's CDR3 is CASRAALSGNTIYF. CDR3 in DNA: TGTGCCAGCCGGGCGGCGCTCTCTGGAAACACCATATATTTT.

The chain joins TRBV6-5 to TRBJ1-5; D may be TRBD1 (5 bases). Trimming stripped 10 bases from V and 2 bases from J, with 15 bases between. The germline gives CDR1 MNHEY, CDR2 SVGAGI. The CDR3 spans 14 residues. CDR3 loop: CATGTLSGNQPQHF. In DNA form, the CDR3 reads TGTGCCACCGGGACCTTAAGCGGCAATCAGCCCCAGCATTTT.

V and J are TRBV5-4 and TRBJ2-1; no clear D gene. The CDR3 runs 13 residues. Germline V CDR1 and CDR2: SGHNT, YYREEE (reference sequence). With 1 base removed from V and 6 bases from J, the gap between germline ends came to 8 bases. The CDR3 reads CASSLNYVNEQFF. The DNA for the CDR3 is TGTGCCAGCAGCTTGAATTACGTCAATGAGCAGTTCTTC.

In regard to this clone: Relative to the germline gene, one junction end is altered; a read error may explain this. The chain is built from TRBV4-1 and TRBJ2-2, with D perhaps matching TRBD1 or TRBD2 (5 bases each). The germline V gene has CDR1 MGHRA and CDR2 YSYEKL. This CDR3 has 13 amino acids. The CDR3 is CASSLRDQNRPVF. In DNA, the CDR3 is TGCGCCAGCAGCCTCCGGGACCAAAACCGACCGGTTTTT.

This chain uses TRBV19 with TRBJ2-7; D is uncertain. Germline values: CDR1 LNHDA, CDR2 SQIVND (reference sequence). The ends were cut back, 2 bases at V and 5 bases at J, with 7 bases in the middle. The CDR3 length is 12 residues. CDR3 sequence (DNA): TGTGCCAGTAGTATATCGTGGAACGAGCAGTACTTC. Its translation: CASSISWNEQYF.

This clone has only a few counts. CDR3 protein: CASRLAGGQEQYF. CDR3 coding DNA: TGTGCCAGCAGACTAGCGGGAGGGCAGGAGCAGTACTTC. The V call is TRBV5-5, the J call TRBJ2-7; 13 bases are a match to TRBD2. Trimming cost V 5 bases and J 7 bases; bases outside gene matches: 3. Germline loops: CDR1 SGHKS, CDR2 YYEKEE (reference sequence). The CDR3 has 13 residues.

This chain connects TRBV5-3 to TRBJ2-2, with 10 bases matching TRBD2. TRBV5-3 qualifies as an ORF whose function is uncertain. Trimming cost V 4 bases and J 3 bases; bases outside gene matches: 6. The CDR3 consists of 16 residues. CDR3: CARSPSGRAYTGELFF. In DNA form, the CDR3 reads TGTGCCAGAAGCCCCAGCGGGAGGGCTTACACCGGGGAGCTGTTTTTT.

This chain links TRBV9 with TRBJ1-2; maybe TRBD1 (6 bases). The V and J ends lost 3 bases and 4 bases respectively, with 16 bases between them. The CDR3 runs 15 residues. Germline CDR1 and CDR2: SGDLS and YYNGEE. CDR3 nucleotide sequence: TGTGCCAGCAGCGGCCCGGAACAGGGCGGCTATGGCTACACCTTC. Protein sequence: CASSGPEQGGYGYTF.

The chain employs TRBV3-1 (or the pseudogene TRBV3-2) and TRBJ1-4; weak D call: TRBD1 (6 bases). The V gene's germline CDR1 is LGHDT and CDR2 YNNKEL (reference sequence). Trimming cost V 2 bases and J 4 bases, with 14 bases left between them. The length of the CDR3 is 16 residues. The CDR3: CASSQRGAGDNEKLFF. The CDR3, as DNA: TGTGCCAGCAGCCAAAGGGGAGCAGGGGATAATGAAAAACTGTTTTTT.

V and J are TRBV3-1 (or the pseudogene TRBV3-2) and TRBJ2-5; TRBD2 aligns across 10 bases. There are 16 residues in the CDR3. Germline lookup yields CDR1 LGHDT and CDR2 YNNKEL (reference sequence). With V trimmed by 4 bases and J by 4 bases, 9 bases remained unmatched. The CDR3 spells CASSLSSLAGRETQYF. The DNA of the CDR3 is TGTGCCAGCAGCCTGAGTTCACTAGCGGGACGAGAGACCCAGTACTTC.

The chain links TRBV4-2 to TRBJ1-1; D ambiguous. The length of the CDR3 is 14 residues. The V end lost 0 bases, the J end lost 4 bases, and 9 bases lay between the germline ends. Germline lookup yields CDR1 LGHNA and CDR2 YNFKEQ. The CDR3 region is CASSQDGGGTEAFF. CDR3 nucleotide sequence: TGTGCCAGCAGCCAAGATGGTGGTGGCACTGAAGCTTTCTTT.

The chain joins TRBV27 to TRBJ1-2, with D perhaps TRBD1 (6 bases). Germline V gene sequence: CDR1 MNHEY, CDR2 SMNVEV (reference sequence). The CDR3 sequence is 13 residues long. V was cut by 10 bases and J by 4 bases, with 16 bases left in between. The CDR3: CATHQQGPYGYTF. Written as DNA, the CDR3 is TGTGCCACCCACCAACAGGGCCCCTATGGCTACACCTTC.

The chain recombines TRBV19 with TRBJ1-2; a weak D match, TRBD1 (6 bases). The ends were cut back, 3 bases at V and 3 bases at J, with 11 bases in the middle. Germline CDR1 and CDR2: LNHDA and SQIVND (reference sequence). This CDR3 is 14 amino acids long. The CDR3 here is CASSMGQGYYGYTF. DNA of the CDR3: TGTGCCAGTAGTATGGGGCAGGGGTACTATGGCTACACCTTC.

The chain employs TRBV6-5 and TRBJ1-2; 9 bases are a match to TRBD1. With V trimmed by 6 bases and J by 2 bases, 7 bases remained unmatched. The germline CDR1 and CDR2 sequences are MNHEY and SVGAGI. The length of the CDR3 is 15 residues. In nucleotides, the CDR3 is TGTGCCAGCAGGATGGAACAGGGGGCCAACTATGGCTACACCTTC. This gives the protein CASRMEQGANYGYTF.